This entry lists 18 T cell receptor beta chains sequenced from one sample in a study of T-cell reconstitution after alpha-beta-depleted transplantation in children. TCRbeta library construction was performed incorporating unique molecular identifiers. TCRdb reanalysed the PCR reads using MiXCR and keeps one entry per CDR3 protein. The top ten hold under 30% of the sample, which has hundreds of thousands of distinct CDR3 sequences, about a tenth seen once. The sample was PBMCs, taken before TCRalphabeta/CD19-depleted stem cell transplant. Receptors were obtained from a child in the first two years of life with acute myeloid leukemia, due to receive a stem cell transplant.

This clonotype was counted at least ten times. The V and J genes are TRBV28 and TRBJ2-3; D possibly corresponds to TRBD1 (6 bases). V gave up 5 bases and J gave up 4 bases, with 16 bases separating them. Germline V gene sequence: CDR1 MDHEN, CDR2 SYDVKM. CDR3 length: 15 residues. The CDR3 sequence: CASSSARGLADTQYF. The CDR3 coding sequence is TGTGCCAGCAGTAGCGCCAGGGGCCTGGCAGATACGCAGTATTTT.

This clonotype came up many times. This sequence joins TRBV7-2 and TRBJ2-3; D unresolved. Between the trimmed V and J ends, which lost 3 bases and 7 bases, there was a span of 8 bases. Germline CDR1 and CDR2: SGHTA and FQGNSA. The CDR3 sequence is 12 residues long. CDR3 coding DNA: TGTGCCAGCAGCTTGACCTTGAATACGCAGTATTTT. Translation gives CASSLTLNTQYF.

In its sample, this clonotype was seen many times. V and J are TRBV6-6 and TRBJ2-7; 9 bases are a match to TRBD1. This CDR3 has 13 amino acids. CDR1 and CDR2 from the germline V gene are MNHNY and SVGAGI (reference sequence). V lost 4 bases to trimming and J lost 13 bases; unmatched junction nucleotides: 11. DNA for the CDR3: TGTGCCAGCAGTTCCGGGACAGGGAGTCGGCATTACTTC. Its translation: CASSSGTGSRHYF.

This clonotype appeared many times. The V gene is TRBV7-3, the J gene TRBJ2-2, with D maybe TRBD1 (6 bases). Trimming removed 5 bases at V and 5 bases at J, with 12 bases between. The CDR3 has 14 amino acids. Per the germline V gene, CDR1 is SGHTA and CDR2 is FQGTGA. CDR3 sequence reads: CASSPNRETGELFF. The CDR3 nucleotides read TGTGCCAGCAGCCCGAACAGGGAAACCGGGGAGCTGTTTTTT.

This clonotype showed up many times. The chain employs TRBV24-1 and TRBJ2-2; tentative D call: TRBD2 (5 bases). CDR1 KGHDR and CDR2 SFDVKD come from the germline V gene. The V and J ends lost 2 bases and 6 bases respectively, with 12 bases between them. CDR3 size: 15 residues. CDR3: CATSDSGLGAGELFF. As DNA, the CDR3 is TGTGCCACCAGTGATTCGGGATTAGGAGCCGGGGAGCTGTTTTTT.

The gene calls are TRBV20-1 and TRBJ2-3; 10 bases are shared with TRBD2. The CDR3 has 15 amino acids. The ends lost 5 bases at V and 0 bases at J; junction bases unmatched: 5. Per the germline V gene, CDR1 is DFQATT and CDR2 is SNEGSKA (reference sequence). The CDR3 DNA is TGCAGTGCTGGTGAGCGGGAGGGAAGCACAGATACGCAGTATTTT. This translates into CSAGEREGSTDTQYF.

This clonotype was observed a handful of times. The chain joins TRBV28 to TRBJ1-2, with no clear D. Germline CDR1 is MDHEN and CDR2 is SYDVKM. V shed 5 bases and J shed 1 base, with 11 bases lying between them. The CDR3 runs 14 residues. The CDR3 spells CASSPPHNNYGYTF. CDR3 nucleotides: TGTGCCAGCAGTCCACCCCACAATAACTATGGCTACACCTTC.

This clonotype showed up just a few times. The chain has TRBV6-1 and TRBJ2-3; no reliable D call. CDR1 is MNHNS, CDR2 SASEGT, per germline. Trimming cost V 5 bases and J 0 bases, with 6 bases left between them. The CDR3 sequence is 13 residues long. The CDR3 loop is CASSKWSTDTQYF. In DNA form, the CDR3 reads TGTGCCAGCAGTAAGTGGAGCACAGATACGCAGTATTTT.

This clonotype was counted between two and nine times. This may arise from a read error, as a much more abundant clone is one base away. The chain recombines TRBV12-3 or TRBV12-4 with TRBJ1-2; D ambiguous. CDR3 length: 13 residues. The CDR3 sequence is CASSLRGAYGYAF. The CDR3 DNA reads as TGTGCCAGCAGTTTAAGAGGCGCCTATGGCTACGCCTTC.

In its sample, this clonotype was seen many times. The rearrangement links TRBV28 to TRBJ1-2; D gene uncertain. The V gene lost 6 bases and the J gene lost 4 bases, with 15 bases spanning the gap. Germline V CDR1 and CDR2: MDHEN, SYDVKM. The CDR3 runs 14 residues. The CDR3, as DNA: TGTGCCAGCAGCCCTGCGTTGTCGGGCTATGGCTACACCTTC. Its translation is CASSPALSGYGYTF.

In its sample, this clonotype was seen many times. The chain combines TRBV27 with TRBJ1-4; D is ambiguous. The V end was cut by 9 bases, the J end by 5 bases, with 16 bases between. The CDR3 loop spans 14 amino acids. The germline CDR1 and CDR2 sequences are MNHEY and SMNVEV (reference sequence). The DNA for the CDR3 is TGTGCCAGTACCTCGAACAGCCCGAATGAAAAACTGTTTTTT. Amino acids: CASTSNSPNEKLFF.

This clonotype was detected ten times or more. The chain carries TRBV28 and TRBJ2-3, with a weak D call TRBD1 (5 bases). This CDR3 contains 13 residues. Germline CDR1 and CDR2: MDHEN and SYDVKM. Trimming cost V 11 bases and J 4 bases, with 16 bases left between them. Here the CDR3 reads CAGARRVADTQYF. The DNA of the CDR3 is TGTGCCGGGGCTAGAAGGGTTGCAGATACGCAGTATTTT.

This clonotype was counted ten times or more. This chain uses TRBV28 with TRBJ1-4; tentatively, D is TRBD1 (5 bases). Germline V gives CDR1 MDHEN, CDR2 SYDVKM. Trimming left V 8 bases short and J 8 bases short, with 15 bases between. This CDR3 is built from 13 residues. CDR3 protein: CASGLAGPEKLFF. Written as DNA, the CDR3 is TGTGCCAGCGGATTAGCAGGGCCCGAAAAACTGTTTTTT.

This clonotype was counted many times. The chain combines TRBV5-1 with TRBJ1-5; 7 nucleotides match TRBD1. CDR3 size: 15 residues. Per germline, CDR1 SGHRS and CDR2 YFSETQ. The junction had 4 bases not matched to a gene; V was cut back by 4 bases and J by 0 bases. The CDR3 region is CASSQTGLSNQPQHF. Here the CDR3 DNA reads TGCGCCAGCAGCCAGACAGGGCTTAGCAATCAGCCCCAGCATTTT.

This clonotype was picked up many times. CDR3 in amino acids: CASRSRGETGGSSYNEQFF. CDR3 DNA: TGTGCCAGCAGATCCAGGGGGGAAACAGGGGGCAGCTCCTACAATGAGCAGTTCTTC. The J gene is TRBJ2-1, the V gene TRBV11-2, with 9 bases matching TRBD1. Germline loops: CDR1 SGHAT, CDR2 FQNNGV. V was pared by 6 bases and J by 0 bases, with 15 bases of the junction left unmatched. The CDR3 has 19 amino acids.

In this sample, this clonotype turned up many times. V usage is TRBV5-6 and J usage is TRBJ2-5; 10 bases match TRBD2. The CDR3 is made up of 15 amino acids. With 2 bases clipped from V and 1 base from J, the junction kept 2 bases outside the gene matches. Germline V gives CDR1 SGHDT, CDR2 YYEEEE. CDR3 amino acids: CASSFASGGQETQYF. CDR3 in DNA: TGTGCCAGCAGCTTTGCTAGCGGGGGCCAAGAGACCCAGTACTTC. Based on the CDR3 plus reference TRBV5-6 and TRBJ2-5, the full variable domain is DAGVTQSPTHLIKTRGQQVTLRCSPKSGHDTVSWYQQALGQGPQFIFQYYEEEERQRGNFPDRFSGHQFPNYSSELNVNALLLGDSALYLCASSFASGGQETQYFGPGTRLLVL.

This clonotype showed up many times. CDR3 coding DNA: TGTGCCAGCAGACGGGGGGGCGACAATGAGCAGTTCTTC. Amino acid sequence: CASRRGGDNEQFF. The J gene is TRBJ2-1, the V gene TRBV6-2 or TRBV6-3, with 8 bases fitting TRBD2. CDR3 length: 13 amino acids. Per germline, CDR1 MNHEY and CDR2 SVGEGT. V was pared by 6 bases and J by 5 bases, with 3 bases of the junction left unmatched.

This clonotype was counted many times. The genes are TRBV29-1 and TRBJ2-5, with 7 bases identical to TRBD1. This CDR3 region has 14 residues. Germline CDR1 SQVTM, CDR2 ANQGSEA. V dropped 4 bases and J dropped 2; count of bases not matched to a gene: 7. The CDR3 DNA sequence: TGCAGCGTTGCTACAGGGGTTATACAAGAGACCCAGTACTTC. This codes for CSVATGVIQETQYF. The whole variable domain, filled in from reference TRBV29-1 and TRBJ2-5, reads SAVISQKPSRDICQRGTSLTIQCQVDSQVTMMFWYRQQPGQSLTLIATANQGSEATYESGFVIDKFPISRPNLTFSTLTVSNMSPEDSSIYLCSVATGVIQETQYFGPGTRLLVL.